One sample yielded the 15 T cell receptor beta chains listed below, sequenced in a study of T cell repertoires in cytomegalovirus infection. TCRdb ran MiXCR on the reads and lists one entry per CDR3 protein. The sample gives some 200,000 distinct CDR3 sequences, about 21% of which show up once; just under 3% is in the top ten. Sequencing input: PBMCs. These TCRs come from a human donor in good health (CMV status not recorded). Some clones in this sample may be carry-over from other donors' samples.

This clonotype was seen at least ten times. J is TRBJ2-1 and V is TRBV12-3 or TRBV12-4; no definite D call. CDR3 length: 16 amino acids. Between the trimmed V and J ends, which lost 6 bases and 8 bases, there was a span of 23 bases. CDR3 DNA: TGTGCCAGCAGAGATAACTCCCCGGGTAGACGATATGAGCAGTTCTTC. It yields the protein CASRDNSPGRRYEQFF.

This clonotype turned up a few times. This chain's CDR3 is CSVVSSGGALYNEQFF. CDR3 nucleotide sequence: TGCAGCGTTGTGTCCAGCGGGGGGGCCTTGTACAATGAGCAGTTCTTC. The rearrangement uses TRBV29-1 and TRBJ2-1; 10 bases agree with TRBD2. The CDR3 sequence is 16 residues long. The germline V gene has CDR1 SQVTM and CDR2 ANQGSEA. The V segment lost 4 bases and the J segment 4 bases; nucleotides outside the gene matches: 10.

The CDR3 DNA sequence: TGTGCCAGTAGTTTCCGGGTCTCCCAGCAGTTCTTC. Its protein is CASSFRVSQQFF. The chain recombines TRBV19 with TRBJ2-1; unclear D gene. V lost 5 bases and J 11 bases, leaving 13 bases between the germline ends. This CDR3 is built from 12 residues. The germline gives CDR1 LNHDA, CDR2 SQIVND (reference sequence). The variable domain in full, completed from reference TRBV19 and TRBJ2-1, reads DGGITQSPKYLFRKEGQNVTLSCEQNLNHDAMYWYRQDPGQGLRLIYYSQIVNDFQKGDIAEGYSVSREKKESFPLTVTSAQKNPTAFYLCASSFRVSQQFFGPGTRLTVL.

This clonotype has more than one count but fewer than ten. The chain is built from TRBV5-1 and TRBJ2-7, with TRBD1 matching 7 bases. The V and J ends lost 1 base and 3 bases, in that order; junction bases with no gene match: 4. Germline CDR1 SGHRS, CDR2 YFSETQ. The CDR3 consists of 14 residues. The CDR3 DNA reads as TGCGCCAGCAGCTTGACAGGGGAGAGCTACGAGCAGTACTTC. Translated, it gives CASSLTGESYEQYF.

The chain links TRBV7-3 to TRBJ1-1, with D maybe TRBD1 (6 bases). There are 13 residues in the CDR3. Trimming removed 4 bases from V and 6 bases from J, with 12 bases in between. CDR1 is SGHTA and CDR2 is FQGTGA in the germline V gene. The CDR3 DNA reads TGTGCCAGCAGCTCCCCAGGGGAGCCTGAAGCTTTCTTT. Protein product: CASSSPGEPEAFF.

The chain combines TRBV29-1 with TRBJ1-1; D call uncertain. The CDR3 extends over 13 amino acids. The V gene's germline CDR1 is SQVTM and CDR2 ANQGSEA. Trimming removed 6 bases from V and 0 bases from J, with 11 bases in between. DNA of the CDR3: TGCAGCGTGGCGATGTATATGAACACTGAAGCTTTCTTT. Amino acid sequence: CSVAMYMNTEAFF.

Many counts were recorded for this clonotype. The chain links TRBV7-9 to TRBJ1-1; 9 nucleotides line up with TRBD1. The CDR3 is made up of 15 amino acids. CDR1 and CDR2 (germline): SEHNR, FQNEAQ (reference sequence). V shed 1 base, J shed 0 bases, and the junction held 0 bases outside the gene matches. The CDR3 nucleotides read TGTGCCAGCAGCTTAGGGACAGGGGTGAACACTGAAGCTTTCTTT. Amino acid sequence: CASSLGTGVNTEAFF.

This clonotype has only a few counts. The chain combines TRBV4-1 with TRBJ2-5, with 7 bases identical to TRBD1. This CDR3 contains 17 residues. The junction had 9 bases not matched to a gene; V was cut back by 1 base and J by 1 base. Looked up from germline, CDR1 is MGHRA and CDR2 is YSYEKL. The CDR3 is CASSQVPPQGPQETQYF. The CDR3 nucleotides read TGCGCCAGCAGCCAAGTCCCACCACAGGGGCCCCAAGAGACCCAGTACTTC.

This clonotype was counted many times. J is TRBJ1-1 and V is TRBV7-2, with D perhaps TRBD1 (6 bases). There are 14 residues in the CDR3. Trimming took 2 bases from V and 3 from J, leaving 10 bases between them. Per germline, CDR1 SGHTA and CDR2 FQGNSA. The CDR3: CASSLIRGYTEAFF. For the CDR3, the DNA is TGTGCCAGCAGCTTAATAAGGGGGTACACTGAAGCTTTCTTT.

This clonotype has a handful of counts. This chain connects TRBV20-1 to TRBJ2-4; 11 positions match TRBD2. Germline V gives CDR1 DFQATT, CDR2 SNEGSKA (reference sequence). V lost 6 bases to trimming and J lost 2 bases; unmatched junction nucleotides: 12. The CDR3 has 17 residues. The CDR3 loop is CSASGIAGGITKNIQYF. DNA of the CDR3: TGCAGTGCCAGCGGGATAGCGGGAGGGATAACCAAAAACATTCAGTACTTC.

This clonotype was seen repeatedly, ten times or more. This chain connects TRBV19 to TRBJ1-2; no clear D. With 3 bases removed from V and 9 bases from J, the gap between germline ends came to 20 bases. Germline loops: CDR1 LNHDA, CDR2 SQIVND (reference sequence). CDR3 size: 15 residues. CDR3 residues: CASSIDRIAMGSYTF. In DNA form, the CDR3 reads TGTGCCAGTAGTATTGACCGGATAGCGATGGGGAGCTACACCTTC.

At least ten counts were recorded for this clonotype. The CDR3 spells CASRDSGEETQYF. The CDR3 DNA is TGTGCCAGCAGGGATAGCGGAGAAGAGACCCAGTACTTC. The rearrangement joins TRBV11-3 to TRBJ2-5; TRBD2 is a possible D gene (6 bases). Looked up from germline, CDR1 is SGHNT and CDR2 is YENEEA. V lost 6 bases and J lost 3, with 11 bases in between. The CDR3 is 13 residues long.

This CDR3 reads CASRPRGREGHNEQFF. For the CDR3, the DNA is TGTGCCAGTAGGCCGAGGGGGCGGGAGGGCCATAATGAGCAGTTCTTC. V and J are TRBV19 and TRBJ2-1, with 9 bases aligning to TRBD2. After removal of 6 bases from V and 7 bases from J, the junction contained 13 bases not matched to a gene. The germline V gene encodes CDR1 LNHDA and CDR2 SQIVND (reference sequence). This CDR3 is built from 16 residues.

This clonotype was seen at least ten times. This chain uses TRBV7-3 with TRBJ2-1; maybe TRBD1 (6 bases). The V end lost 4 bases, the J end lost 11 bases, and 12 bases lay between the germline ends. Germline assignment: CDR1 SGHTA and CDR2 FQGTGA. The CDR3 runs to 12 residues. The CDR3 loop reads CASSSPDSKQFF. The CDR3 nucleotides are TGTGCCAGCAGCTCCCCGGACAGTAAGCAGTTCTTC.

This clonotype has at least ten counts. This sequence joins TRBV2 and TRBJ1-5; TRBD1 matches at 7 bases. The CDR3 runs to 14 residues. Germline lookup yields CDR1 SNHLY and CDR2 FYNNEI. V was pared by 6 bases and J by 1 base, with 3 bases of the junction left unmatched. The CDR3 DNA is TGTGCCAGCAGAAAAGGGGGCAGCAATCAGCCCCAGCATTTT. Protein: CASRKGGSNQPQHF.